These T cell receptor beta chains were read from a single sample in a study of blood T cell repertoires in COVID-19. Only in-frame clones appear in the TCRdb table, and some are missing; sequencing was by immunoSEQ multiplex PCR. The sample has 100,000 to 120,000 clones, 75% to 80% seen once. Material: peripheral blood. These receptors were obtained from an elderly woman with active or convalescent COVID-19. Each CDR3 is given with its conserved first and last residue. D genes are given only for firm matches. Expanded clones are given a class, and other clones once, few, many or no size at all.

v_call	d_call	clone_size	j_call	cdr3_nt	cdr3_aa
TRBV7-3	TRBD2	-	TRBJ2-1	TGTGCCAGCAGCCAGGGACTAGCGGATTACAATGAGCAGTTCTTC	CASSQGLADYNEQFF
TRBV9	-	-	TRBJ1-2	TGTGCCAGCAGCGTAGGAGGGGGTGGGGGATATGGCTACACCTTC	CASSVGGGGGYGYTF
TRBV5-1	-	-	TRBJ2-3	TGCGCCAGCAGCCAAAGGACAGCGTTTAGCACAGATACGCAGTATTTT	CASSQRTAFSTDTQYF
TRBV7-2	-	-	TRBJ1-1	TGTGCCAGCAGCTTACGGTGGGGAAGCGGGGGCATGAACACTGAAGCTTTCTTT	CASSLRWGSGGMNTEAFF
TRBV10-3	TRBD1	-	TRBJ1-5	TGTGCCATCAGTGAGACAGTACCGGGACAGGGGTATCAGCCCCAGCATTTT	CAISETVPGQGYQPQHF
TRBV6-5	-	-	TRBJ2-2	TGTGCCAGCTCGCGGGATTTCGCCGGGGAGCTGTTTTTT	CASSRDFAGELFF
TRBV7-9	-	-	TRBJ2-5	TGTGCCAGCAGCGTTACTATGGAGACCCAGTACTTC	CASSVTMETQYF
TRBV4-2	TRBD2	many	TRBJ2-3	TGTGCCAGCAGCCAAGATTGGCGGGAGGGGGGCACAGATACGCAGTATTTT	CASSQDWREGGTDTQYF
TRBV3-1/TRBV3-2	TRBD1	-	TRBJ1-6	TGTGCCAGCAGCCCCCGTGGACAGGATAATTCACCCCTCCACTTT	CASSPRGQDNSPLHF
TRBV30	TRBD1	few	TRBJ1-2	TGTGCCTGGAACCAACCGGGACAGTATGGCTACACCTTC	CAWNQPGQYGYTF
TRBV5-1	TRBD1	-	TRBJ2-5	TGCGCCAGCAGCCCCGGACAGGGGATTGAGACCCAGTACTTC	CASSPGQGIETQYF
TRBV15	TRBD1	-	TRBJ2-7	TGTGCCACCAGCAGAGATAGGTCGGGACAGGGGGCCTACGAGCAGTACTTC	CATSRDRSGQGAYEQYF
TRBV18	-	-	TRBJ1-1	TGTGCCAGCTCGTCGAGAGCAAACACTGAAGCTTTCTTT	CASSSRANTEAFF
TRBV6-6	TRBD1	-	TRBJ1-2	TGTGCCAGCAGTTATAGGGGACAGGGTTATGGCTACACCTTC	CASSYRGQGYGYTF
TRBV7-9	-	-	TRBJ2-1	TGTGCCAGCAGCTCCCTCCTCGGTGAGCAGTTCTTC	CASSSLLGEQFF
TRBV19	TRBD2	-	TRBJ2-7	TGTGCCAGTAGTAACCCCTATTCTAGCGGGAGCTACGAGCAGTACTTC	CASSNPYSSGSYEQYF
TRBV7-7	TRBD2	-	TRBJ2-7	TGTGCTAGCAGCTTACTAGCGGGAGACAACGAGCAGTACTTC	CASSLLAGDNEQYF
TRBV3-1/TRBV3-2	TRBD1	-	TRBJ1-1	TGTGCCAGCAGCCAGGGACAGGGGGGACCTGAAGCTTTCTTT	CASSQGQGGPEAFF
TRBV19	TRBD2	-	TRBJ2-3	TGTGCCAGTAGTATAGAAGCTAGCGGGAGGGGAAATACGCAGTATTTT	CASSIEASGRGNTQYF
TRBV19	TRBD1	-	TRBJ1-1	TGTGCCAGTAGTCCGCGGTCTGGACAGGGGGCCCTTGACGCTTTCTTT	CASSPRSGQGALDAFF
TRBV10-3	-	-	TRBJ2-7	TGTGCCATCAGTGGGCTAGCCACCTCAACCTACGAGCAGTACTTC	CAISGLATSTYEQYF
TRBV28	-	-	TRBJ1-2	TGTGCCAGCAGTTTCCCCGAACGCACAGTGATCTATGGCTACACCTTC	CASSFPERTVIYGYTF
TRBV11-2	TRBD1	-	TRBJ1-2	TGTGCCAGCAGCCCGATCGACAGGGCCTTGTCTGGCTACACCTTC	CASSPIDRALSGYTF
TRBV14	TRBD2	once	TRBJ2-1	TGTGCCAGCAGCCTGGGGACTAGCCTAAGCTCCTACAATGAGCAGTTCTTC	CASSLGTSLSSYNEQFF
TRBV5-4	TRBD2	few	TRBJ2-7	TGTGCCAGCAGCTTGGTGGCGGGAGGGGGGCTTAGCGAGCAGTACTTC	CASSLVAGGGLSEQYF
TRBV5-1	-	-	TRBJ1-2	TGCGCCAGCAGCTTGGGAGGCGAGAACTATGGCTACACCTTC	CASSLGGENYGYTF
TRBV18	TRBD1	-	TRBJ2-7	TGTGCCAGCTCAGAATACAGGGGGCCCAGCTACGAGCAGTACTTC	CASSEYRGPSYEQYF
TRBV24-1	TRBD2	-	TRBJ2-1	TGTGCCACCAGTGATCGACTAGCGGGAGGGTTTAAGGAGCAGTTCTTC	CATSDRLAGGFKEQFF
TRBV5-6	-	-	TRBJ2-7	TGTGCCAGCAGCCCCCAGGCAGGGAATAGTTACGAGCAGTACTTC	CASSPQAGNSYEQYF
TRBV9	-	-	TRBJ2-5	TGTGCCAGCAGCGTCAGACAGCAAGAGACCCAGTACTTC	CASSVRQQETQYF
TRBV7-2	TRBD1	-	TRBJ1-2	TGTGCCAGCAGCTATATGGACAGGGGGCTTGGCTACACCTTC	CASSYMDRGLGYTF
TRBV18	-	-	TRBJ1-3	TGTGCCAGCTCACCAAGAACAGGGTTCGGAAACACCATATATTTT	CASSPRTGFGNTIYF
TRBV11-2	-	few	TRBJ2-7	TGTGCCAGCAGCTCTAATAGCGTAAGCTCCTACGAGCAGTACTTC	CASSSNSVSSYEQYF
TRBV27	TRBD2	-	TRBJ2-7	TGTGCCAGCAGGCGGGAGGGCCTCTACGAGCAGTACTTC	CASRREGLYEQYF
TRBV19	TRBD2	-	TRBJ2-3	TGTGCCAGTAGTATAACAGGGACTAGCGACGGGGCTACGCAGTATTTT	CASSITGTSDGATQYF
TRBV7-3	TRBD2	-	TRBJ2-7	TGTGCCAGCAGCTTCGGGGGGTCCAGCTCCTACGAGCAGTACTTC	CASSFGGSSSYEQYF
TRBV28	TRBD2	-	TRBJ2-7	TGTGCCACCCTCGGGGGGGCGGGAGTTGACGAGCAGTACTTC	CATLGGAGVDEQYF
TRBV18	TRBD1	once	TRBJ2-2	TGTGCCAGCTCACCTACAGGGGTTCGCACCGGGGAGCTGTTTTTT	CASSPTGVRTGELFF
TRBV5-1	-	-	TRBJ1-3	TGCGCCAGCAGCTTGTCAGGACAGAGCTCTGGAAACACCATATATTTT	CASSLSGQSSGNTIYF
TRBV15	TRBD1	-	TRBJ2-3	TGTGCCACCCAGGGACAGCTTACAGATACGCAGTATTTT	CATQGQLTDTQYF
TRBV7-9	TRBD1	-	TRBJ1-3	TGTGCCAGCAGTCGGACAGGGAGCTCTGGAAACACCATATATTTT	CASSRTGSSGNTIYF